This TCR beta chain appears in the sequencing data of a study of blood T cells in healthy people across ages. Next came a second PCR, run for about 6 to 12 cycles, which used a sample-barcoded 5' primer along with a J-beta primer mix. TCRdb re-called the 5' RACE reads through MiXCR, storing one row per CDR3 protein. This sample yields 650,000 to 700,000 distinct CDR3 sequences, of which 32% are seen a single time; approximately 15% belongs to the top ten. A few counts support this clonotype. Its target is unknown. Sample donors were healthy Caucasian individuals that came from Russia, aged roughly 6 to 95. General study results and limits: The lack of PBMC sorting stopped any conclusive naive versus antigen-experienced comparison. Roughly linear age-related decline in beta diversity appeared, significant by age around 40. More naive CD4+ cells and higher diversity were found in long-lived than in aged donors.

Germline loops: CDR1 MNHEY, CDR2 SMNVEV (reference sequence). V dropped 10 bases and J dropped 2 bases, with 11 bases sitting between them. This CDR3 is 12 amino acids long. The specimen was blood. This sequence was found in an elderly woman in good health. The chain joins TRBV27 to TRBJ1-2; D might be TRBD1 (5 bases). The DNA for the CDR3 is TGTGCCACTCGGGGCGGGAACTATGGCTACACCTTC. This sequence encodes CATRGGNYGYTF.